This passage covers 28 T cell receptor beta chains from one sample sequenced in a study of blood T cell repertoires in COVID-19. TCRdb's table, derived via immunoSEQ multiplex PCR, lists solely in-frame clones and lacks some. The sample contains under 200,000 clones, about 85% of which appear only once. The material sequenced was peripheral blood. Receptors were obtained from a woman older than 75 with acute or convalescent COVID-19.

V is TRBV7-3 and J is TRBJ1-3; D is perhaps TRBD1 (6 bases). This CDR3 spans 13 amino acids. V was trimmed by 4 bases and J by 3 bases, leaving 7 bases between them. The germline V gene has CDR1 SGHTA and CDR2 FQGTGA. In nucleotides, the CDR3 is TGTGCCAGCAGCTCCAGGGGTGGAAACACCATATATTTT. This sequence encodes CASSSRGGNTIYF.

V is TRBV7-2 and J is TRBJ2-7; the match to TRBD1 covers 10 bases. The trim removed 1 base at V and 4 bases at J, leaving 4 bases unmatched. Germline values: CDR1 SGHTA, CDR2 FQGNSA. CDR3 length: 15 residues. CDR3 nucleotides: TGTGCCAGCAGCTTAGAATCGGGACAGGGGTACGAGCAGTACTTC. Translation gives CASSLESGQGYEQYF.

The V and J genes are TRBV19 and TRBJ1-1, with TRBD1 matching over 7 bases. This CDR3 has 17 amino acids. The V segment lost 5 bases and the J segment 1 base; nucleotides outside the gene matches: 13. Germline values: CDR1 LNHDA, CDR2 SQIVND (reference sequence). CDR3 sequence reads: CASSSSHGQVGNTEAFF. In DNA, the CDR3 is TGTGCCAGTAGTTCAAGCCACGGACAGGTCGGGAACACTGAAGCTTTCTTT. Together with reference TRBV19 and TRBJ1-1, the CDR3 gives the full variable domain: DGGITQSPKYLFRKEGQNVTLSCEQNLNHDAMYWYRQDPGQGLRLIYYSQIVNDFQKGDIAEGYSVSREKKESFPLTVTSAQKNPTAFYLCASSSSHGQVGNTEAFFGQGTRLTVV.

The J gene is TRBJ2-5, the V gene TRBV24-1; 10 bases fit TRBD2. CDR1 and CDR2 from the germline V gene are KGHDR and SFDVKD. This CDR3 is 16 amino acids long. V dropped 2 bases and J dropped 5; count of bases not matched to a gene: 7. The CDR3 region has the DNA TGTGCCACCAGTGATTCTAGCGGGAGCCTCGGGGAGACCCAGTACTTC. Translation: CATSDSSGSLGETQYF.

The V gene is TRBV7-2, the J gene TRBJ1-2, with D tentatively TRBD1 (5 bases). The V gene lost 1 base and the J gene lost 8 bases, with 17 bases spanning the gap. There are 15 residues in the CDR3. Germline V lookup: CDR1 SGHTA, CDR2 FQGNSA. The CDR3 sequence: CASSLVGQARVGYTF. The DNA for the CDR3 is TGTGCCAGCAGCTTAGTTGGACAAGCAAGGGTCGGCTACACCTTC.

The chain links TRBV5-4 to TRBJ1-6, with 7 bases that match TRBD1. Unmatched junction bases numbered 5, after V lost 4 bases and J lost 7 bases. The CDR3 covers 14 residues. CDR1 is SGHNT and CDR2 is YYREEE in the germline V gene (reference sequence). CDR3 sequence (DNA): TGTGCCAGCAGCGAGGGACAGTGGAATTCACCCCTCCACTTT. Protein product: CASSEGQWNSPLHF.

J is TRBJ1-4 and V is TRBV5-4; 9 positions match TRBD1. V gave up 4 bases and J gave up 7 bases; unmatched junction bases: 11. The CDR3 extends over 16 amino acids. The germline V gene has CDR1 SGHNT and CDR2 YYREEE (reference sequence). CDR3 DNA: TGTGCCAGCAGCCCCGAAGGTGACAGGGGGGGTGAAAAACTGTTTTTT. Its protein product is CASSPEGDRGGEKLFF. Together with reference TRBV5-4 and TRBJ1-4, the CDR3 gives the full variable domain: ETGVTQSPTHLIKTRGQQVTLRCSSQSGHNTVSWYQQALGQGPQFIFQYYREEENGRGNFPPRFSGLQFPNYSSELNVNALELDDSALYLCASSPEGDRGGEKLFFGSGTQLSVL.

The chain links TRBV7-9 to TRBJ2-3; 10 bases fit TRBD2. V was clipped by 5 bases and J by 1 base; unmatched bases: 3. Germline V lookup: CDR1 SEHNR, CDR2 FQNEAQ (reference sequence). This CDR3 has 15 residues. For the CDR3, the DNA is TGTGCCAGCAGCCGTACTAGCGGGGGCACAGATACGCAGTATTTT. Translation: CASSRTSGGTDTQYF.

About this clone: Other DNA sequences of this sample code for an identical CDR3. V gene TRBV18 combines with J gene TRBJ1-2; 7 positions match TRBD1. After removal of 3 bases from V and 3 bases from J, the junction contained 1 base not matched to a gene. The CDR3 runs 13 residues. Germline-derived CDR1 and CDR2 are KGHSH and LQKENI. This chain's CDR3 is CASSPDRDYGYTF. The CDR3 DNA reads as TGTGCCAGCTCACCTGACAGGGACTATGGCTACACCTTC.

CDR3 in amino acids: CASSVSPGSYEQYF. The DNA for the CDR3 is TGTGCCAGCAGCGTTAGCCCGGGGTCCTACGAGCAGTACTTC. The chain is built from TRBV9 and TRBJ2-7; D perhaps matches TRBD2 (5 bases). Germline V lookup: CDR1 SGDLS, CDR2 YYNGEE. The CDR3 has 14 amino acids. V dropped 2 bases and J dropped 1 base, with 10 bases sitting between them.

The V call is TRBV19, the J call TRBJ1-2; 10 bases fit TRBD1. This CDR3 has 14 amino acids. The germline V gene has CDR1 LNHDA and CDR2 SQIVND (reference sequence). After removal of 6 bases from V and 3 bases from J, the junction contained 4 bases not matched to a gene. The CDR3 sequence: CASRRQGADYGYTF. In DNA, the CDR3 is TGTGCCAGTAGGAGACAGGGGGCCGACTATGGCTACACCTTC.

V is TRBV7-3 and J is TRBJ2-7; D is undetermined. V gave up 5 bases and J gave up 7 bases, with 9 bases separating them. The CDR3 length is 11 residues. Germline CDR1 SGHTA, CDR2 FQGTGA. In DNA form, the CDR3 reads TGTGCCAGCAGCGCCTTTGAGGAGCAGTACTTC. Residues: CASSAFEEQYF.

V gene TRBV6-5 combines with J gene TRBJ1-1, with 11 bases fitting TRBD1. The CDR3 contains 15 residues. Germline V gene data show CDR1 as MNHEY and CDR2 as SVGAGI. Trimming at V came to 5 bases and at J to 1 base, leaving 3 bases not matched to a gene. The CDR3 loop is CASSRGTGGNTEAFF. The CDR3 DNA sequence: TGTGCCAGCAGTCGAGGGACAGGGGGGAACACTGAAGCTTTCTTT.

The gene calls are TRBV5-1 and TRBJ1-3; tentatively, D is TRBD1 (6 bases). CDR1 SGHRS and CDR2 YFSETQ come from the germline V gene. This CDR3 is built from 13 residues. Trimming removed 8 bases from V and 0 bases from J, with 9 bases in between. Written as DNA, the CDR3 is TGCGCCAGTGAGGACAGCTCTGGAAACACCATATATTTT. This codes for CASEDSSGNTIYF.

CDR3: CATSDPGHHTDTQYF. The CDR3, as DNA: TGTGCCACCAGTGATCCGGGACACCACACAGATACGCAGTATTTT. The rearrangement joins TRBV24-1 to TRBJ2-3; a possible D gene is TRBD1 (6 bases). The CDR3 totals 15 residues. Germline V CDR1 and CDR2: KGHDR, SFDVKD. V was pared by 3 bases and J by 2 bases, with 11 bases between.

The chain has TRBV7-7 and TRBJ1-2, with a possible D match to TRBD1 (6 bases). The CDR3 sequence is 16 residues long. The germline V gene encodes CDR1 SSHAT and CDR2 FNYEAQ (reference sequence). Trimming pared 3 bases from V and 2 bases from J, leaving 16 bases between. The CDR3 DNA sequence: TGTGCCAGCAGCTTGGGGGCCCCCCTTTCCAACTATGGCTACACCTTC. Protein: CASSLGAPLSNYGYTF. Looking up the rest from reference TRBV7-7 and TRBJ1-2 gives the full variable domain: GAGVSQSPRYKVTKRGQDVTLRCDPISSHATLYWYQQALGQGPEFLTYFNYEAQPDKSGLPSDRFSAERPEGSISTLTIQRTEQRDSAMYRCASSLGAPLSNYGYTFGSGTRLTVV.

V is TRBV9 and J is TRBJ1-1, with D tentatively TRBD1 (6 bases). CDR3 length: 15 amino acids. The V end lost 4 bases, the J end lost 0 bases, and 13 bases lay between the germline ends. Per the germline V gene, CDR1 is SGDLS and CDR2 is YYNGEE. The CDR3 sequence is CASSLTDSMNTEAFF. CDR3 DNA sequence: TGTGCCAGCAGCCTGACGGACAGTATGAACACTGAAGCTTTCTTT.

The DNA of the CDR3 is TGTGCTAGTGGTTCCCTGGGGAGACCCTATGGCTACACCTTC. Translated, it gives CASGSLGRPYGYTF. The rearrangement links TRBV12-5 to TRBJ1-2, with D uncertain. The CDR3 runs to 14 residues. Germline loops: CDR1 LGHNT, CDR2 FRNRAP. Trimming shortened V by 4 bases and J by 4 bases, and 13 bases separated the two germline ends. The whole variable domain, remainder taken from reference TRBV12-5 and TRBJ1-2, is DARVTQTPRHKVTEMGQEVTMRCQPILGHNTVFWYRQTMMQGLELLAYFRNRAPLDDSGMPKDRFSAEMPDATLATLKIQPSEPRDSAVYFCASGSLGRPYGYTFGSGTRLTVV.

The chain joins TRBV7-9 to TRBJ2-3, with D possibly matching TRBD2 (5 bases). This CDR3 is built from 17 residues. Trimming cost V 1 base and J 2 bases, with 16 bases left between them. Germline loops: CDR1 SEHNR, CDR2 FQNEAQ (reference sequence). The CDR3 protein is CASSLVRLLGDTDTQYF. The DNA of the CDR3 is TGTGCCAGCAGCTTAGTCCGACTACTTGGGGACACAGATACGCAGTATTTT.

The chain carries TRBV19 and TRBJ1-3; D call uncertain. This CDR3 contains 17 residues. Germline loops: CDR1 LNHDA, CDR2 SQIVND (reference sequence). With 3 bases removed from V and 0 bases from J, the gap between germline ends came to 15 bases. This chain's CDR3 is CASSIWVGASSGNTIYF. CDR3 coding DNA: TGTGCCAGTAGTATTTGGGTGGGCGCGAGCTCTGGAAACACCATATATTTT.

This clone was seen only once. V and J are TRBV7-9 and TRBJ1-2; 7 bases agree with TRBD1. Germline loops: CDR1 SEHNR, CDR2 FQNEAQ (reference sequence). Losses at the gene ends were 4 bases for V and 5 bases for J; bases not matched to a gene: 4. This CDR3 spans 13 amino acids. In DNA, the CDR3 is TGTGCCAGCAGCTCTACCAGGGGGTATGGCTACACCTTC. Translated, it gives CASSSTRGYGYTF.

The rearrangement joins TRBV7-2 to TRBJ2-7; 8 bases map to TRBD2. The CDR3 totals 15 residues. The V and J ends lost 1 base and 1 base, in that order; junction bases with no gene match: 3. From germline, CDR1 is SGHTA and CDR2 FQGNSA. For the CDR3, the DNA is TGTGCCAGCAGCTTAGGGGGGACTAGATCCTACGAGCAGTACTTC. Its translation is CASSLGGTRSYEQYF. Combining the CDR3 with reference TRBV7-2 and TRBJ2-7 gives the whole variable domain GAGVSQSPSNKVTEKGKDVELRCDPISGHTALYWYRQSLGQGLEFLIYFQGNSAPDKSGLPSDRFSAERTGGSVSTLTIQRTQQEDSAVYLCASSLGGTRSYEQYFGPGTRLTVT.

The J gene is TRBJ2-5, the V gene TRBV3-1 (or the pseudogene TRBV3-2); no clear D. The CDR3 extends over 13 amino acids. V was pared by 5 bases and J by 2 bases, with 9 bases between. Germline CDR1 LGHDT, CDR2 YNNKEL (reference sequence). The CDR3 sequence: CASSTVIQETQYF. CDR3 bases: TGTGCCAGCAGCACAGTGATTCAAGAGACCCAGTACTTC.

V gene TRBV18 combines with J gene TRBJ2-7, with D perhaps TRBD1 (5 bases). Germline lookup yields CDR1 KGHSH and CDR2 LQKENI. The CDR3 totals 14 residues. V gave up 1 base and J gave up 2 bases, with 9 bases separating them. The DNA for the CDR3 is TGTGCCAGCTCACCACAGGGGTCCCCCTACGAGCAGTACTTC. Protein: CASSPQGSPYEQYF.

There are a few counts of this clone. This sequence joins TRBV12-3 or TRBV12-4 and TRBJ1-2, with D tentatively TRBD1 (6 bases). CDR3 length: 13 residues. The germline V and J ends were trimmed by 3 bases and 8 bases, with 13 bases remaining between them. CDR3 sequence: CASSLTGAGGYTF. CDR3 nucleotides: TGTGCCAGCAGTTTGACAGGCGCAGGAGGCTACACCTTC.

The chain combines TRBV12-5 with TRBJ2-1; 9 nucleotides align to TRBD2. Germline loops: CDR1 LGHNT, CDR2 FRNRAP. The length of the CDR3 is 17 residues. V trimming: 5 bases; J trimming: 7 bases; junction bases outside the gene matches: 15. This chain's CDR3 is CASGNPRGGGEVNEQFF. In DNA form, the CDR3 reads TGTGCTAGTGGTAACCCGCGGGGGGGCGGGGAGGTAAATGAGCAGTTCTTC. The variable domain in full, completed from reference TRBV12-5 and TRBJ2-1, reads DARVTQTPRHKVTEMGQEVTMRCQPILGHNTVFWYRQTMMQGLELLAYFRNRAPLDDSGMPKDRFSAEMPDATLATLKIQPSEPRDSAVYFCASGNPRGGGEVNEQFFGPGTRLTVL.

This chain connects TRBV5-6 to TRBJ2-3, with D possibly matching TRBD1 (6 bases). Per germline, CDR1 SGHDT and CDR2 YYEEEE. The CDR3 consists of 14 residues. Trimming stripped 4 bases from V and 0 bases from J, with 9 bases between. The CDR3 DNA sequence: TGTGCCAGCAGCAGAGGACAGAGCACAGATACGCAGTATTTT. Translating it yields CASSRGQSTDTQYF.

This clone was observed many times. The rearrangement uses TRBV19 and TRBJ1-2; D possibly corresponds to TRBD1 (6 bases). The CDR3 extends over 15 amino acids. Germline-derived CDR1 and CDR2 are LNHDA and SQIVND (reference sequence). V was cut by 4 bases and J by 8 bases, with 20 bases left in between. The CDR3 spells CASSSGQYESLGYTF. CDR3 bases: TGTGCCAGTAGTAGCGGACAGTACGAGTCTTTAGGCTACACCTTC.